This TCR beta chain was retrieved from a study of blood T cells in healthy people across ages. Findings and limits, study-wide: Greater diversity and more naive CD4+ cells were seen in long-lived donors than in aged donors.

With a J-beta primer mix and a sample-barcoded 5' primer, a second PCR ran about 7 to 11 cycles. Each CDR3 protein is one row after TCRdb ran MiXCR on the 5' RACE reads. The repertoire holds 700,000 to 900,000 distinct CDR3 sequences, 40% to 65% seen once, with 40% to 50% in the top ten. Note on this clonotype: What it recognizes is unknown. A read error may produce the germline difference seen at one junction end.

The CDR3 loop spans 13 amino acids. Germline CDR1 is DFQATT and CDR2 is SNEGSKA (reference sequence). The rearrangement links TRBV20-1 to TRBJ1-1; possible D gene TRBD1, 5 bases. This clonotype was sampled from a man aged 80 or over in good health. The sequencing input was blood. The CDR3 sequence: CNARGGRNTEAFF. The CDR3 DNA reads TGCAATGCTAGGGGAGGACGGAACACTGAAGCTTTCTTT.